These 22 T cell receptor beta chains were sequenced from one sample in a study of regulatory T cells in long-lasting Graves disease. In building TCR beta libraries, iRepertoire HTBI primers were used together with Arm-PCR of CDR3 regions. MiXCR was run by TCRdb on the multiplex PCR reads, yielding one entry per CDR3 protein. The data contain over 300,000 distinct CDR3 sequences, 15% to 20% of them seen just once; the ten biggest clones take up 29%. Time point described: persistent/refractory GD, antithyroid drugs over 5 years with positive TRAb. There was RNA extracted from PBMCs, and the TCR library was made from it. Sequencing was performed on peripheral blood mononuclear cells (PBMCs), taken when the disease was refractory, from a patient treated with antithyroid drugs. The receptors stem from a female donor with Graves disease.

V gene TRBV20-1 combines with J gene TRBJ1-5, with 8 bases identical to TRBD1. The V gene's germline CDR1 is DFQATT and CDR2 SNEGSKA (reference sequence). The CDR3 has 13 residues. V gave up 7 bases and J gave up 4 bases; unmatched junction bases: 6. The CDR3 region has the DNA TGCAGTGGGCAGACAGGGGAGAATCAGCCCCAGCATTTT. Its translation is CSGQTGENQPQHF.

There are many counts of this clonotype. The V call is TRBV20-1, the J call TRBJ1-1, with 8 bases lining up with TRBD1. V lost 7 bases, J lost 1 base, and 8 bases stayed unmatched. Germline lookup yields CDR1 DFQATT and CDR2 SNEGSKA (reference sequence). The CDR3 has 14 residues. The CDR3 loop reads CSVQRTGPNTEAFF. The CDR3, as DNA: TGCAGTGTACAGAGGACAGGGCCGAACACTGAAGCTTTCTTT.

This clonotype was seen many times. The chain has TRBV30 and TRBJ1-5; weak D call: TRBD1 (5 bases). V gave up 3 bases and J gave up 4 bases, with 10 bases separating them. The germline V gene has CDR1 GTSNPN and CDR2 SVGIG (reference sequence). The CDR3 runs 13 residues. This chain's CDR3 is CAWSVDRNQPQHF. The CDR3 nucleotides read TGTGCCTGGAGCGTCGACAGAAATCAGCCCCAGCATTTT.

At least ten counts were recorded for this clonotype. The DNA of the CDR3 is TGTGCCAGCAGCTTAGTCGGGACAGGGTTGTCCTTGACAACTAATGAAAAACTGTTTTTT. Translated, it gives CASSLVGTGLSLTTNEKLFF. This chain connects TRBV7-2 to TRBJ1-4; 9 bases are a match to TRBD1. The germline CDR1 and CDR2 sequences are SGHTA and FQGNSA. The CDR3 is 20 residues long. Trimming took 1 base from V and 0 from J; bases not matched to a gene: 12.

The chain couples TRBV11-3 to TRBJ1-3, with unresolved D. Trimming cost V 5 bases and J 4 bases, with 15 bases left between them. The germline V gene encodes CDR1 SGHNT and CDR2 YENEEA. This CDR3 region has 15 residues. CDR3 in amino acids: CASSQFGSAGNTIYF. CDR3 nucleotides: TGTGCCAGCAGCCAGTTCGGTTCAGCCGGAAACACCATATATTTT. Full variable domain (outside the CDR3, taken from reference TRBV11-3 and TRBJ1-3): EAGVVQSPRYKIIEKKQPVAFWCNPISGHNTLYWYLQNLGQGPELLIRYENEEAVDDSQLPKDRFSAERLKGVDSTLKIQPAELGDSAVYLCASSQFGSAGNTIYFGEGSWLTVV.

There are many counts of this clonotype. The chain has TRBV10-2 and TRBJ1-2, with a tentative D call TRBD1 (6 bases). This CDR3 comprises 15 residues. The germline CDR1 and CDR2 sequences are WSHSY and SAAADI. Between the trimmed V and J ends, which lost 4 bases and 5 bases, there was a span of 17 bases. The CDR3: CASSALGTTGYGYTF. The CDR3 DNA follows: TGCGCCAGCAGTGCCCTCGGGACAACGGGGTATGGCTACACCTTC.

The chain's CDR3 is CASSFVPGVNTEAFF. CDR3 nucleotide sequence: TGTGCCAGCAGCTTTGTGCCAGGGGTGAACACTGAAGCTTTCTTT. V gene TRBV14 combines with J gene TRBJ1-1, with D possibly TRBD1 on 6 matching bases. The V and J ends lost 5 bases and 0 bases respectively, with 13 bases between them. The CDR3 runs to 15 residues. CDR1 and CDR2 from the germline V gene are SGHDN and FVKESK. Combining the CDR3 with reference TRBV14 and TRBJ1-1 gives the whole variable domain EAGVTQFPSHSVIEKGQTVTLRCDPISGHDNLYWYRRVMGKEIKFLLHFVKESKQDESGMPNNRFLAERTGGTYSTLKVQPAELEDSGVYFCASSFVPGVNTEAFFGQGTRLTVV.

The chain joins TRBV7-9 to TRBJ1-4; 7 positions agree with TRBD1. Germline V gives CDR1 SEHNR, CDR2 FQNEAQ (reference sequence). This CDR3 contains 15 residues. The J segment lost 0 bases and the V segment lost 3 bases, leaving 1 base of the junction unmatched. CDR3 bases: TGTGCCAGCAGCTTTACAGGGGCAACTAATGAAAAACTGTTTTTT. This codes for CASSFTGATNEKLFF.

This rearrangement joins TRBV12-3 or TRBV12-4 to TRBJ2-3; 9 nucleotides line up with TRBD2. This CDR3 has 15 residues. The V gene end was trimmed by 6 bases and the J gene end by 2 bases; junction bases not matched to a gene: 6. The CDR3 reads CASRPPGLATDTQYF. In DNA, the CDR3 is TGTGCCAGCAGGCCCCCGGGACTAGCCACAGATACGCAGTATTTT.

About this clonotype: One end of the junction fails to match germline, which may point to a read error. CDR3: CSARESRVSSYNEQFF. Written as DNA, the CDR3 is TGCAGCGCTAGAGAAAGTAGGGTTAGCTCCTACAATGAGCAGTTCTTC. The chain recombines TRBV20-1 with TRBJ2-1; D gene ambiguous. This CDR3 is built from 16 residues. Germline-derived CDR1 and CDR2 are DFQATT and SNEGSKA (reference sequence).

This clonotype was detected a few times. The rearrangement links TRBV12-3 or TRBV12-4 to TRBJ2-1, with D perhaps matching TRBD2 (5 bases). V lost 0 bases and J lost 9, with 9 bases in between. There are 13 residues in the CDR3. Here the CDR3 reads CASSLAGAREQFF. CDR3 DNA: TGTGCCAGCAGTTTAGCGGGAGCTCGTGAGCAGTTCTTC.

This clonotype was recorded many times. The V gene is TRBV2, the J gene TRBJ2-7; unclear D gene. The germline gives CDR1 SNHLY, CDR2 FYNNEI. The germline V and J ends were trimmed by 6 bases and 6 bases, with 9 bases remaining between them. The CDR3 consists of 11 residues. The CDR3 sequence: CASSPFGEQYF. As DNA, the CDR3 is TGTGCCAGCAGCCCCTTCGGCGAGCAGTACTTC.

The sample holds many counts of this clonotype. Written as DNA, the CDR3 is TGTGCCAGCAGTTTAAGGGAGAACTATGGCTACACCTTC. This encodes CASSLRENYGYTF. V usage is TRBV28 and J usage is TRBJ1-2; D gene unclear. The CDR3 totals 13 residues. Trimming shortened V by 2 bases and J by 2 bases, and 6 bases separated the two germline ends. The germline gives CDR1 MDHEN, CDR2 SYDVKM.

This clonotype was observed at least ten times. The rearrangement joins TRBV29-1 to TRBJ2-7; 10 nucleotides line up with TRBD2. This CDR3 has 18 residues. Losses at the gene ends were 7 bases for V and 1 base for J; bases not matched to a gene: 19. Germline V lookup: CDR1 SQVTM, CDR2 ANQGSEA. The CDR3 reads CSAKSGRGVGPLSYEQYF. The CDR3 DNA reads as TGCAGCGCCAAGAGCGGGAGGGGTGTAGGCCCCCTTTCCTACGAGCAGTACTTC.

The sample holds a few counts of this clonotype. V and J are TRBV29-1 and TRBJ2-5; perhaps TRBD2 as D (5 bases). CDR1 and CDR2 (germline): SQVTM, ANQGSEA. The CDR3 consists of 11 residues. Deletions cut 8 bases from V and 4 bases from J, with 11 bases between. CDR3 DNA sequence: TGCAGCTTGAGGGTCTCAGAGACCCAGTACTTC. Translated, it gives CSLRVSETQYF.

A few counts support this clonotype. The chain recombines TRBV27 with TRBJ1-3, with 8 nucleotides matching TRBD1. The CDR3 is 15 residues long. The germline gives CDR1 MNHEY, CDR2 SMNVEV (reference sequence). V lost 6 bases and J lost 0; bases outside the gene matches: 4. The chain's CDR3 is CASRMTGVSGNTIYF. In DNA, the CDR3 is TGTGCCAGCAGAATGACAGGGGTCTCTGGAAACACCATATATTTT.

This clonotype was counted at least ten times. The chain combines TRBV20-1 with TRBJ2-7; maybe TRBD1 (6 bases). Germline loops: CDR1 DFQATT, CDR2 SNEGSKA (reference sequence). There are 13 residues in the CDR3. Trimming cost V 3 bases and J 1 base, with 10 bases left between them. CDR3 region: CSASPDSSYEQYF. As DNA, the CDR3 is TGCAGTGCTAGCCCGGACAGTTCCTACGAGCAGTACTTC.

In its sample, this clonotype was seen a few times. V usage is TRBV4-1 and J usage is TRBJ1-4; D not resolved. Germline assignment: CDR1 MGHRA and CDR2 YSYEKL. The V end was cut by 0 bases, the J end by 5 bases, with 7 bases between. The CDR3 sequence is 14 residues long. CDR3 in DNA: TGCGCCAGCAGCCAAGAACAGACGAATGAAAAACTGTTTTTT. It is translated as CASSQEQTNEKLFF.

The chain couples TRBV18 to TRBJ1-2; D unresolved. The CDR3 covers 13 residues. The V end lost 3 bases, the J end lost 0 bases, and 5 bases lay between the germline ends. Looked up from germline, CDR1 is KGHSH and CDR2 is LQKENI. CDR3 sequence: CASSPTSNYGYTF. The DNA of the CDR3 is TGTGCCAGCTCACCGACTTCTAACTATGGCTACACCTTC.

This clonotype was found many times. V gene TRBV29-1 combines with J gene TRBJ2-7; D gene ambiguous. This CDR3 has 10 amino acids. V was clipped by 4 bases and J by 5 bases, with 6 bases between them. Germline-derived CDR1 and CDR2 are SQVTM and ANQGSEA. The CDR3 DNA sequence: TGCAGCGTTGTCGGCGACGAGCAGTACTTC. This sequence encodes CSVVGDEQYF.

This clonotype was detected only a few times. The rearrangement uses TRBV9 and TRBJ1-1; 8 bases map to TRBD1. This CDR3 contains 16 residues. J lost 4 bases, V lost 3 bases, and 11 bases had no gene match. Germline loops: CDR1 SGDLS, CDR2 YYNGEE. The DNA of the CDR3 is TGTGCCAGCAGCGGAACAGGGGGGGAACGGGGCACTGAAGCTTTCTTT. This codes for CASSGTGGERGTEAFF.

This clonotype was detected once. J is TRBJ1-2 and V is TRBV27; weak D call: TRBD1 (6 bases). V lost 2 bases and J lost 14, with 21 bases in between. The CDR3 runs 14 residues. In germline, CDR1 is MNHEY, CDR2 SMNVEV (reference sequence). This CDR3 reads CASSLAGADTEGTF. For the CDR3, the DNA is TGTGCCAGCAGTTTAGCGGGGGCGGACACGGAGGGGACCTTC.